This T cell receptor (beta chain) is from a study of T cells after yellow fever vaccination. Findings and limits, study-wide: Re-detected after boosting: most primary clones, 96% of CD4 and less than 90% of CD8.

The TCR cDNA carried a universal primer site and UMIs from 5'RACE template switching. From the 5' RACE reads, TCRdb called clonotypes with MiXCR, one entry per CDR3 protein. The repertoire consists of around 350,000 distinct CDR3 sequences, with about 6.2% occurring once and the leading ten covering about 15%. In regard to this clonotype: Its target is unknown.

With 7 bases removed from V and 0 bases from J, the gap between germline ends came to 12 bases. The CDR3 is made up of 14 amino acids. The germline V gene has CDR1 ENHRY and CDR2 SYGVKD. The input for sequencing was PBMCs, taken 5 days after the yellow fever booster vaccination. The receptor comes from a man aged 25 to 40 who received the YFV17D yellow fever vaccine. The chain uses TRBV10-3 and TRBJ1-1, with no clear D. CDR3 loop: CAINPGRVNTEAFF. The DNA for the CDR3 is TGTGCCATCAATCCTGGTAGGGTGAACACTGAAGCTTTCTTT.